The 26 T cell receptor beta chains in this list originate from one sample, sequenced in a study of low-dose radiotherapy and immunotherapy resistance in tumors. Amplification, which lasted roughly 20 PCR cycles, used a constant-region primer and V-primer adapter to amplify TCRs. Each CDR3 protein is one row after TCRdb ran MiXCR on the reads. The table has around 57,000 distinct CDR3 sequences, around 34% seen once. Time point meaning: after trial treatment. Treatment here: LDRT plus nivolumab, ipilimumab, low-dose cyclophosphamide and aspirin (RACIN trial). The source material was PBMCs, sampled after low-dose radiotherapy plus immunotherapy. These receptors were obtained from a male donor with rectosigmoid adenocarcinoma.

The rearrangement joins TRBV5-1 to TRBJ2-1, with 12 bases lining up with TRBD2. The CDR3 covers 17 residues. Germline trimming cut 3 bases from V and 6 bases from J; bases unmatched to any gene: 10. Germline V gene lookup returns CDR1 SGHRS and CDR2 YFSETQ. The CDR3 DNA follows: TGCGCCAGCAGCTCTGGACTAGCGGGGCCGGCGACCAATGAGCAGTTCTTC. Residues: CASSSGLAGPATNEQFF.

In its sample, this clonotype was seen a few times. V gene TRBV7-9 combines with J gene TRBJ1-4; tentative D call: TRBD1 (6 bases). Germline lookup yields CDR1 SEHNR and CDR2 FQNEAQ (reference sequence). V lost 5 bases and J lost 0, with 13 bases in between. The CDR3 runs 16 residues. The CDR3 protein is CASSITGAATNEKLFF. The CDR3 nucleotides read TGTGCCAGCAGCATAACGGGGGCAGCAACTAATGAAAAACTGTTTTTT. Based on the CDR3 plus reference TRBV7-9 and TRBJ1-4, the full variable domain is DTGVSQNPRHKITKRGQNVTFRCDPISEHNRLYWYRQTLGQGPEFLTYFQNEAQLEKSRLLSDRFSAERPKGSFSTLEIQRTEQGDSAMYLCASSITGAATNEKLFFGSGTQLSVL.

At least ten counts were recorded for this clonotype. V is TRBV9 and J is TRBJ2-6, with 7 bases lining up with TRBD1. CDR1 is SGDLS and CDR2 is YYNGEE in the germline V gene. With 2 bases clipped from V and 2 bases from J, the junction kept 4 bases outside the gene matches. CDR3 length: 16 residues. The CDR3 spells CASSVATGAGANVLTF. The CDR3 DNA reads TGTGCCAGCAGCGTGGCTACAGGGGCTGGGGCCAACGTCCTGACTTTC.

This clonotype has just one count. The gene calls are TRBV4-1 and TRBJ1-1, with 10 bases fitting TRBD1. V lost 3 bases and J lost 5; bases outside the gene matches: 9. Germline V gene data show CDR1 as MGHRA and CDR2 as YSYEKL. The CDR3 has 16 residues. CDR3 protein: CASSQGDRGGRTEAFF. DNA for the CDR3: TGCGCCAGCAGCCAGGGGGACAGGGGAGGTCGGACTGAAGCTTTCTTT.

This clonotype was detected many times. This chain joins TRBV28 and TRBJ1-1, with 8 bases matching TRBD1. J gave up 5 bases and V 7 bases, and 15 bases lay outside the gene matches. Germline values: CDR1 MDHEN, CDR2 SYDVKM. The CDR3 loop spans 16 amino acids. In nucleotides, the CDR3 is TGTGCCAGCAACCGACCCCGCAGGGGGCGGAGGACTGAAGCTTTCTTT. Amino acids: CASNRPRRGRRTEAFF.

This clonotype was picked up many times. This sequence joins TRBV5-1 and TRBJ1-1; 8 bases are shared with TRBD1. Unmatched junction bases numbered 8, after V lost 3 bases and J lost 1 base. Germline lookup yields CDR1 SGHRS and CDR2 YFSETQ. The length of the CDR3 is 16 residues. For the CDR3, the DNA is TGCGCCAGCAGCTCACAGGGGGGAAGCCGGAACACTGAAGCTTTCTTT. Translated: CASSSQGGSRNTEAFF.

Many counts were recorded for this clonotype. The chain joins TRBV11-2 to TRBJ1-1, with D maybe TRBD1 (5 bases). Trimming removed 5 bases at V and 3 bases at J, with 19 bases between. Germline assignment: CDR1 SGHAT and CDR2 FQNNGV. CDR3 length: 16 amino acids. CDR3 DNA sequence: TGTGCCAGCAGCCCGCCAGGGCTTCGGCTTGACACTGAAGCTTTCTTT. It translates to CASSPPGLRLDTEAFF.

This sequence joins TRBV28 and TRBJ2-7, with 7 bases lining up with TRBD1. CDR3 length: 13 residues. In germline, CDR1 is MDHEN, CDR2 SYDVKM. This chain's CDR3 is CALGGSTWHEQYF. In DNA form, the CDR3 reads TGTGCTTTAGGGGGCTCCACCTGGCACGAGCAGTACTTC.

This clonotype was counted only a few times. V usage is TRBV19 and J usage is TRBJ1-3; D uncertain. Germline assignment: CDR1 LNHDA and CDR2 SQIVND (reference sequence). The V end was cut by 10 bases, the J end by 1 base, with 8 bases between. The CDR3 extends over 12 amino acids. CDR3 DNA: TGTGCCACTTCTTCATCTGGAAACACCATATATTTT. This sequence encodes CATSSSGNTIYF. The entire variable domain, with the rest obtained from reference TRBV19 and TRBJ1-3, is as follows: DGGITQSPKYLFRKEGQNVTLSCEQNLNHDAMYWYRQDPGQGLRLIYYSQIVNDFQKGDIAEGYSVSREKKESFPLTVTSAQKNPTAFYLCATSSSGNTIYFGEGSWLTVV.

This clonotype was seen many times. The J gene is TRBJ2-1, the V gene TRBV28; 10 bases map to TRBD2. This CDR3 is built from 14 residues. CDR1 is MDHEN and CDR2 is SYDVKM in the germline V gene. The ends lost 8 bases at V and 8 bases at J; junction bases unmatched: 9. The CDR3 here is CASLRAGGPDEQFF. The CDR3 nucleotides are TGTGCCAGCTTACGAGCGGGAGGGCCCGATGAGCAGTTCTTC. The whole variable domain, remainder taken from reference TRBV28 and TRBJ2-1, is DVKVTQSSRYLVKRTGEKVFLECVQDMDHENMFWYRQDPGLGLRLIYFSYDVKMKEKGDIPEGYSVSREKKERFSLILESASTNQTSMYLCASLRAGGPDEQFFGPGTRLTVL.

Ten or more counts support this clonotype. The CDR3 loop is CASSITDGGGKLFF. The DNA for the CDR3 is TGTGCCAGTAGTATAACAGATGGTGGTGGAAAACTGTTTTTT. The chain recombines TRBV19 with TRBJ1-4; D remains ambiguous. CDR1 and CDR2 from the germline V gene are LNHDA and SQIVND (reference sequence). The CDR3 is 14 residues long. V gave up 2 bases and J gave up 10 bases, with 14 bases separating them.

This clonotype appeared a single time. The chain couples TRBV7-1 to TRBJ2-7, with D tentatively TRBD1 (6 bases). TRBV7-1 is an ORF, with its function uncertain. The CDR3 length is 14 residues. V was clipped by 5 bases and J by 5 bases, with 16 bases between them. The CDR3 coding sequence is TGTGCCAGCAGCGTGACAGGCCTCGGGAACGAGCAGTACTTC. This gives the protein CASSVTGLGNEQYF.

The sample holds a few counts of this clonotype. The chain recombines TRBV14 with TRBJ1-1; D gene uncertain. Trimming pared 4 bases from V and 11 bases from J, leaving 14 bases between. The germline V gene has CDR1 SGHDN and CDR2 FVKESK. This CDR3 has 12 amino acids. Written as DNA, the CDR3 is TGTGCCAGCAGCCCCTCAAGTGTGTTCGCTTTCTTT. Its protein product is CASSPSSVFAFF.

In its sample, this clonotype was seen many times. The chain joins TRBV7-2 to TRBJ1-2; TRBD1 is a possible D gene (5 bases). The CDR3 contains 17 residues. V lost 6 bases, J lost 6 bases, and 26 bases lay in between. Germline V gene lookup returns CDR1 SGHTA and CDR2 FQGNSA. CDR3 nucleotides: TGTGCCAGCAGGCTCCAAAGTAGCGTGGCCAGGGCTGATGGCTACACCTTC. Protein: CASRLQSSVARADGYTF. Full variable domain (rest looked up from reference TRBV7-2 and TRBJ1-2): GAGVSQSPSNKVTEKGKDVELRCDPISGHTALYWYRQSLGQGLEFLIYFQGNSAPDKSGLPSDRFSAERTGGSVSTLTIQRTQQEDSAVYLCASRLQSSVARADGYTFGSGTRLTVV.

This clonotype was recorded many times. This chain uses TRBV19 with TRBJ1-2; no clear D. Per germline, CDR1 LNHDA and CDR2 SQIVND (reference sequence). Trimming removed 4 bases at V and 4 bases at J, with 13 bases between. This CDR3 region has 14 residues. As DNA, the CDR3 is TGTGCCAGTAGTACCGAATTCAGCTCCTATGGCTACACCTTC. As protein: CASSTEFSSYGYTF.

This clonotype was observed at least ten times. The V and J genes are TRBV24-1 and TRBJ2-2; tentative D call: TRBD2 (5 bases). Trimming took off 4 bases at V and 5 bases at J, with 25 bases between the two ends. The germline gives CDR1 KGHDR, CDR2 SFDVKD. This CDR3 is built from 19 residues. As DNA, the CDR3 is TGTGCCACCAGTGACCCCAACTCCGCGGGCCCCCCGAGGACCGGGGAGCTGTTTTTT. This codes for CATSDPNSAGPPRTGELFF.

This clonotype was counted ten times or more. This chain links TRBV6-2 or TRBV6-3 with TRBJ2-3; TRBD2 matches 10 bases. This CDR3 contains 19 residues. With V trimmed by 2 bases and J by 4 bases, 15 bases remained unmatched. Germline values: CDR1 MNHEY, CDR2 SVGEGT. The CDR3: CASSYPSGGNPPVADTQYF. In DNA form, the CDR3 reads TGTGCCAGCAGTTACCCTAGCGGGGGTAACCCGCCAGTTGCAGATACGCAGTATTTT.

Sample share makes this clonotype medium-sized. The chain joins TRBV5-6 to TRBJ2-7; no definite D call. The germline V gene encodes CDR1 SGHDT and CDR2 YYEEEE. V lost 1 base and J lost 3, with 2 bases in between. The CDR3 is made up of 11 amino acids. The CDR3 loop reads CASSLNYEQYF. The CDR3 nucleotides are TGTGCCAGCAGCTTGAACTACGAGCAGTACTTC.

This clonotype was seen at least ten times. The gene calls are TRBV30 and TRBJ1-5; D remains ambiguous. The CDR3 is 14 amino acids. Trimming pared 0 bases from V and 7 bases from J, leaving 13 bases between. In germline, CDR1 is GTSNPN, CDR2 SVGIG (reference sequence). The CDR3 nucleotides read TGTGCCTGGAGTGTAGGACCGGGAAACCAGCCCCAGCATTTT. As protein: CAWSVGPGNQPQHF.

The chain recombines TRBV12-3 or TRBV12-4 with TRBJ2-7; maybe TRBD1 (6 bases). The CDR3 is 14 amino acids. V was clipped by 5 bases and J by 5 bases, with 16 bases between them. CDR3 in DNA: TGTGCCAGCAGTCCAACCGGGACAAACCACGAGCAGTACTTC. Amino acids: CASSPTGTNHEQYF.

The chain joins TRBV13 to TRBJ2-5; perhaps TRBD2 as D (5 bases). Germline V gives CDR1 PRHDT, CDR2 FYEKMQ (reference sequence). Trimming pared 5 bases from V and 0 bases from J, leaving 7 bases between. The CDR3 loop spans 13 amino acids. The CDR3 region has the DNA TGTGCCAGCAGCAAGGACTACCAAGAGACCCAGTACTTC. Protein sequence: CASSKDYQETQYF.

This clonotype was seen at least ten times. The V and J genes are TRBV25-1 and TRBJ1-3; perhaps TRBD1 as D (5 bases). CDR3 length equals 13 residues. Germline V lookup: CDR1 MGHDK, CDR2 SYGVNS. Trimming pared 11 bases from V and 0 bases from J, leaving 11 bases between. CDR3 sequence (DNA): TGTGCCGTTGCAGGGAGCTCTGGAAACACCATATATTTT. Amino acids: CAVAGSSGNTIYF.

CDR3 DNA: TGTGCCAGCAGTGAAAGACGTTTCAATCAGCCCCAGCATTTT. It is translated as CASSERRFNQPQHF. This sequence joins TRBV6-2 or TRBV6-3 and TRBJ1-5; no reliable D call. The V end was cut by 5 bases, the J end by 3 bases, with 11 bases between. Germline CDR1 reads MNHEY; CDR2 reads SVGEGT. CDR3 size: 14 residues.

The rearrangement uses TRBV28 and TRBJ1-2; D might be TRBD1 (6 bases). The CDR3 spans 13 residues. Germline CDR1 reads MDHEN; CDR2 reads SYDVKM. With 8 bases removed from V and 8 bases from J, the gap between germline ends came to 18 bases. The CDR3 bases are TGTGCCAGCTCGAGGGGGGGGGCGTTCGGCTACACCTTC. Its translation: CASSRGGAFGYTF.

This clonotype was observed many times. The chain recombines TRBV19 with TRBJ2-5; D not certain. V gave up 6 bases and J gave up 5 bases, with 16 bases separating them. CDR1 is LNHDA, CDR2 SQIVND, per germline (reference sequence). CDR3 length equals 14 residues. In DNA, the CDR3 is TGTGCCAGTAGGGATGCGTGGGCGCAGGAGACCCAGTACTTC. Protein: CASRDAWAQETQYF. Drawing the rest from reference TRBV19 and TRBJ2-5, the complete variable domain is DGGITQSPKYLFRKEGQNVTLSCEQNLNHDAMYWYRQDPGQGLRLIYYSQIVNDFQKGDIAEGYSVSREKKESFPLTVTSAQKNPTAFYLCASRDAWAQETQYFGPGTRLLVL.

This clonotype was counted at least ten times. This chain uses TRBV6-2 or TRBV6-3 with TRBJ1-2; D remains ambiguous. Trimming removed 7 bases from V and 8 bases from J, with 17 bases in between. The germline gives CDR1 MNHEY, CDR2 SVGEGT. The CDR3 consists of 13 residues. CDR3 sequence (DNA): TGTGCCAGCATGCCGCGGGAAATTGGGGGCTACACCTTC. Amino acid sequence: CASMPREIGGYTF.